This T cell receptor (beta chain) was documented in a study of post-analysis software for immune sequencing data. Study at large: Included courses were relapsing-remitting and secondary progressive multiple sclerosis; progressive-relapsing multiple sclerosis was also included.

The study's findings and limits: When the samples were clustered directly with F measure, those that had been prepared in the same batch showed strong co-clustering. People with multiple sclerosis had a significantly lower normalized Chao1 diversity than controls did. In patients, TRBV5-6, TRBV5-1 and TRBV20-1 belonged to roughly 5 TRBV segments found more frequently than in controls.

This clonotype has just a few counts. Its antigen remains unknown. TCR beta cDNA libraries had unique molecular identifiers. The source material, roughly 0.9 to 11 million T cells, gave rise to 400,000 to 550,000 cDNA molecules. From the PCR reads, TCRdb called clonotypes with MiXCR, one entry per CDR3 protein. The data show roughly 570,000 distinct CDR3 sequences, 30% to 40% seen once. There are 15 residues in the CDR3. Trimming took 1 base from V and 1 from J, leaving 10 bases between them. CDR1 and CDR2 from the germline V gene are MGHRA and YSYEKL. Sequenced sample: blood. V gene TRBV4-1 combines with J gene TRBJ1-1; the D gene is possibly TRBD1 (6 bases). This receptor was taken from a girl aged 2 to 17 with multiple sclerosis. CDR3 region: CASSQGGGANTEAFF. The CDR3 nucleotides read TGCGCCAGCAGCCAAGGCGGGGGGGCGAACACTGAAGCTTTCTTT.